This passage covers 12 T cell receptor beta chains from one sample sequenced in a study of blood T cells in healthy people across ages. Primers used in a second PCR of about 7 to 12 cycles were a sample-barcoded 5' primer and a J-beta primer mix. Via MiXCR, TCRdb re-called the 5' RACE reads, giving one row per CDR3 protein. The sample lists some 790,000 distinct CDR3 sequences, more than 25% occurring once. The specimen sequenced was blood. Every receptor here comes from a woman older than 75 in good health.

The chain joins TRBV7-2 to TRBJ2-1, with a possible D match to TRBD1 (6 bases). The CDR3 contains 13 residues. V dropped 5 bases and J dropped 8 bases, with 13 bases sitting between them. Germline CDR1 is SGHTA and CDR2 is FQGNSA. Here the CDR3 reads CASSAGVGDEQFF. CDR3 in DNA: TGTGCCAGCAGCGCAGGGGTGGGGGATGAGCAGTTCTTC.

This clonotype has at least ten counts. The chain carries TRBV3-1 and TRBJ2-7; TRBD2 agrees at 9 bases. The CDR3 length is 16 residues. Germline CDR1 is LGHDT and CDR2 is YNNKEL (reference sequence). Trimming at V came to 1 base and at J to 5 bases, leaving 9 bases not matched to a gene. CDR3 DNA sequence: TGTGCCAGCAGCCAAGCAGCGGGGGGACCTAGAAACGAGCAGTACTTC. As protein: CASSQAAGGPRNEQYF.

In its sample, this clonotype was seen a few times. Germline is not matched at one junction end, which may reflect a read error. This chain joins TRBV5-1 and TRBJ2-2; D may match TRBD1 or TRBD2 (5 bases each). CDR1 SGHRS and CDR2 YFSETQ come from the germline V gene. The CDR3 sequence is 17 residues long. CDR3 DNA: TGCGCCAGCAGCTTGTTGGCAGGGACGAGGAACATCGGGGAGCTGTTTTTT. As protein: CASSLLAGTRNIGELFF.

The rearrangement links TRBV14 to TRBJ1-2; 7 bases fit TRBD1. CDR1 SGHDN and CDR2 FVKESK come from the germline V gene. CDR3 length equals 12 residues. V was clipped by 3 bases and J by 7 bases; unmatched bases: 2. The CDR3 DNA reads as TGTGCCAGCAGCCATGGACAGGTTGGCTACACCTTC. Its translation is CASSHGQVGYTF.

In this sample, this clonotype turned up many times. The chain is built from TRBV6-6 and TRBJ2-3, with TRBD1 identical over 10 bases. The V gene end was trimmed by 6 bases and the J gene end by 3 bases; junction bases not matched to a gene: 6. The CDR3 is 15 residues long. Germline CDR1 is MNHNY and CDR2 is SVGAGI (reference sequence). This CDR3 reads CASRRQGALTDTQYF. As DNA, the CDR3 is TGTGCCAGCAGAAGACAGGGGGCTCTTACAGATACGCAGTATTTT.

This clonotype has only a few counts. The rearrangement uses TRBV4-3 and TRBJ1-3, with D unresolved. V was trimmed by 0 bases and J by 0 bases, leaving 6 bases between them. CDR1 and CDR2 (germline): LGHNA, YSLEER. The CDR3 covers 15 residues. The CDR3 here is CASSQDADSGNTIYF. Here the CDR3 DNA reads TGCGCCAGCAGCCAAGATGCAGACTCTGGAAACACCATATATTTT.

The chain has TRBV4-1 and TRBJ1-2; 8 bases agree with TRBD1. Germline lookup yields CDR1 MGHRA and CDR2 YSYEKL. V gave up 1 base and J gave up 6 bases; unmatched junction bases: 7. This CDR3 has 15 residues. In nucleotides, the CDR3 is TGCGCCAGCAGCCAAGTTGGCGACAGGGGACATGGCTACACCTTC. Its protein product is CASSQVGDRGHGYTF.

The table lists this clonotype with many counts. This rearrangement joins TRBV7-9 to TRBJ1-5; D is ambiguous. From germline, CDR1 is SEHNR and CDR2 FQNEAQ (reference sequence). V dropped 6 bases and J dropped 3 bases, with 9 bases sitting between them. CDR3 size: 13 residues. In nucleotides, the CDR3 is TGTGCCAGCAGTTCTACCCACAATCAGCCCCAGCATTTT. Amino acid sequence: CASSSTHNQPQHF.

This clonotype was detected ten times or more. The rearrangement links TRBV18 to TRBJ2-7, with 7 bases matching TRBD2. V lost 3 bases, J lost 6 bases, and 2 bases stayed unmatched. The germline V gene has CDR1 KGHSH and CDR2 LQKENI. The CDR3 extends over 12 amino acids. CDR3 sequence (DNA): TGTGCCAGCTCACCGTCGGGGGGCGAGCAGTACTTC. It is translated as CASSPSGGEQYF.

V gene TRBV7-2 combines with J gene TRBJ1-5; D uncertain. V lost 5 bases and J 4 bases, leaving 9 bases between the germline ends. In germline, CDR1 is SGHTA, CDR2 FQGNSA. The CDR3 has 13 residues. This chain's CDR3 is CASSQYINQPQHF. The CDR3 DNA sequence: TGTGCCAGCAGCCAATATATTAATCAGCCCCAGCATTTT.

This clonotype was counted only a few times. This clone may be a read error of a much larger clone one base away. The DNA for the CDR3 is TGTGCCAGCAGGGAGGGATTTAGCACAGATACGCAGTATTTT. Its translation: CASREGFSTDTQYF. The chain is built from TRBV2 and TRBJ2-3; possibly TRBD2 for D (6 bases). Trimming removed 6 bases from V and 0 bases from J, with 10 bases in between. Germline CDR1 is SNHLY and CDR2 is FYNNEI. This CDR3 contains 14 residues.

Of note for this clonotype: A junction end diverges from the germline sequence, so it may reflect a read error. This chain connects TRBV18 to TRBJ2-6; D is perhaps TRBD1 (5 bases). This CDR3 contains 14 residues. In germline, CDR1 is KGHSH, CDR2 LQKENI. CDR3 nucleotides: TGTGCCAGCTCATCCCAATCTGGGGCCAACGTCCGGACTTTC. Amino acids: CASSSQSGANVRTF.